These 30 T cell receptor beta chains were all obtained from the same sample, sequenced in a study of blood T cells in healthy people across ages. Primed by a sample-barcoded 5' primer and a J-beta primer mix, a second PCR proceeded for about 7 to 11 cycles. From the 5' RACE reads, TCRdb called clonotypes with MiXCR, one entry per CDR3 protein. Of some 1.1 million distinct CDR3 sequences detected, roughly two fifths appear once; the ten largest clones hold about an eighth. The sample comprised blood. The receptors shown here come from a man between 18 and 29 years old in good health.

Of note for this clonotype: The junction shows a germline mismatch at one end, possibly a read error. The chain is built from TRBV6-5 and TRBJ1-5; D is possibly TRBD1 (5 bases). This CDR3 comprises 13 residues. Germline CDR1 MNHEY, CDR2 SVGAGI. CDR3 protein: CASQRDHNQLQHF. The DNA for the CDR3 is TGTGCCAGCCAGAGGGACCATAATCAGCTCCAGCATTTT.

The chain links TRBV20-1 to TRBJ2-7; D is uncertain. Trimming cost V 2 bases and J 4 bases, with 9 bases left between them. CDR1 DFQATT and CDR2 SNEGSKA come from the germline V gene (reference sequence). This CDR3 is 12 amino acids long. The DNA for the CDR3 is TGCAGTGCTAGAACCTCTCATTACGAGCAGTACTTC. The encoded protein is CSARTSHYEQYF.

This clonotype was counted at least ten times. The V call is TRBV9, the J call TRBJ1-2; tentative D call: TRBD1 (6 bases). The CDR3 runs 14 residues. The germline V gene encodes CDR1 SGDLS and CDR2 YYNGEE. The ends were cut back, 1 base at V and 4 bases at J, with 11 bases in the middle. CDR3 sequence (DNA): TGTGCCAGCAGCGTATCAACAGGGCCCTATGGCTACACCTTC. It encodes CASSVSTGPYGYTF.

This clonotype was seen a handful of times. The CDR3 is CSVGQFTDTQYF. The CDR3 DNA sequence: TGCAGCGTTGGACAGTTCACAGATACGCAGTATTTT. The rearrangement joins TRBV29-1 to TRBJ2-3, with a tentative D call TRBD1 (5 bases). The length of the CDR3 is 12 residues. Trimming took off 4 bases at V and 2 bases at J, with 7 bases between the two ends. Per germline, CDR1 SQVTM and CDR2 ANQGSEA.

CDR3 loop: CASSYAPGAYGYTF. DNA for the CDR3: TGTGCCAGCAGTTACGCGCCAGGAGCCTATGGCTACACCTTC. This chain uses TRBV6-2 or TRBV6-3 with TRBJ1-2; no reliable D call. The germline V gene has CDR1 MNHEY and CDR2 SVGEGT. The CDR3 runs 14 residues. V was cut by 2 bases and J by 4 bases, with 11 bases left in between.

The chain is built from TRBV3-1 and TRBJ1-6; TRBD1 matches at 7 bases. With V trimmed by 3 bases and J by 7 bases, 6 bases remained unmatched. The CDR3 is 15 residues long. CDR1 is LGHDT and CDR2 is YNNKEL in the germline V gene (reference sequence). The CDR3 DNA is TGTGCCAGCAGCCACTTGACAGGGTCGAATTCACCCCTCCACTTT. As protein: CASSHLTGSNSPLHF.

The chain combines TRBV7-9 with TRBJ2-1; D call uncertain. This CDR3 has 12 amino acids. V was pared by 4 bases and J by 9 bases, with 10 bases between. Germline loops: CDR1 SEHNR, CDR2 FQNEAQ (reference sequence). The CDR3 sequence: CASSSSRGEQFF. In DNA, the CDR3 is TGTGCCAGCAGCTCATCTCGTGGTGAGCAGTTCTTC.

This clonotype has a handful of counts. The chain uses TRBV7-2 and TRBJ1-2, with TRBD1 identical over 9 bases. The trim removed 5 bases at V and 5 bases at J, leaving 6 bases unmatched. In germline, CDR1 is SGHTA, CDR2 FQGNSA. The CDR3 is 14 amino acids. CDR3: CASSREGQGYGYTF. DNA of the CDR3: TGTGCCAGCAGCCGAGAGGGACAGGGTTATGGCTACACCTTC.

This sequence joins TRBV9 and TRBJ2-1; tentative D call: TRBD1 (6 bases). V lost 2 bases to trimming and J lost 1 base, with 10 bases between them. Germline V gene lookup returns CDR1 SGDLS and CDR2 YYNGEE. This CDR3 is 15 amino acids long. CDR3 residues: CASSVNRASYNEQFF. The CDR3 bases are TGTGCCAGCAGCGTGAACAGGGCTTCCTACAATGAGCAGTTCTTC. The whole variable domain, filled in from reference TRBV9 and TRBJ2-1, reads DSGVTQTPKHLITATGQRVTLRCSPRSGDLSVYWYQQSLDQGLQFLIQYYNGEERAKGNILERFSAQQFPDLHSELNLSSLELGDSALYFCASSVNRASYNEQFFGPGTRLTVL.

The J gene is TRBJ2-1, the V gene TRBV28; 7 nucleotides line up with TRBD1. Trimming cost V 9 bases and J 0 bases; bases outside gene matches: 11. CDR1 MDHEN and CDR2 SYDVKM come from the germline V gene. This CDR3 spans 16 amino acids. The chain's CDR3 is CASNRGPSLSYNEQFF. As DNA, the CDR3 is TGTGCCAGTAACAGGGGTCCCTCTCTCTCCTACAATGAGCAGTTCTTC.

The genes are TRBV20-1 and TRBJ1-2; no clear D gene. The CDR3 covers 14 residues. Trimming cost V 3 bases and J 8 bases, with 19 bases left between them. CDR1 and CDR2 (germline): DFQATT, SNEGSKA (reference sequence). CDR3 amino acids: CSASLGDNPRGYTF. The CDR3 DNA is TGCAGTGCTAGCCTAGGCGACAACCCTCGCGGCTACACCTTC.

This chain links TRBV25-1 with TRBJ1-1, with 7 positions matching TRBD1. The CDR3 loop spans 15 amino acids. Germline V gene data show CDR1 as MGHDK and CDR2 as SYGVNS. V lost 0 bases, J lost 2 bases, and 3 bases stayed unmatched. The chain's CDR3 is CASSEYAGGNTEAFF. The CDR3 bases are TGTGCCAGCAGTGAATATGCAGGGGGAAACACTGAAGCTTTCTTT.

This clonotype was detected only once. The CDR3 spells CASSVGNSQNIQYF. As DNA, the CDR3 is TGTGCCAGCAGCGTAGGTAACAGTCAAAACATTCAGTACTTC. The chain carries TRBV9 and TRBJ2-4, with D hard to call. The CDR3 is 14 residues long. From germline, CDR1 is SGDLS and CDR2 YYNGEE. Trimming removed 0 bases at V and 5 bases at J, with 9 bases between. Full variable domain (rest looked up from reference TRBV9 and TRBJ2-4): DSGVTQTPKHLITATGQRVTLRCSPRSGDLSVYWYQQSLDQGLQFLIQYYNGEERAKGNILERFSAQQFPDLHSELNLSSLELGDSALYFCASSVGNSQNIQYFGAGTRLSVL.

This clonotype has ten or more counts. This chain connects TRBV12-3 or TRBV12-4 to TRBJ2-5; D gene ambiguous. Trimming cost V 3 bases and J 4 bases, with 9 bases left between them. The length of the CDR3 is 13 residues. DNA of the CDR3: TGTGCCAGCAGTTTTGGGCAACGAGAGACCCAGTACTTC. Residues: CASSFGQRETQYF.

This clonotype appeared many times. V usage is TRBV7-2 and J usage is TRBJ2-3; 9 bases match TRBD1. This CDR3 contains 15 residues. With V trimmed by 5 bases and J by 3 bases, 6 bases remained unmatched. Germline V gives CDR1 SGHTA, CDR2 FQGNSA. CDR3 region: CASSTGQGLTDTQYF. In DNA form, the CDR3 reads TGTGCCAGCAGCACCGGACAGGGGTTGACAGATACGCAGTATTTT.

The CDR3, as DNA: TGCAGCGTTGTCGAAGGAAACACCATATATTTT. This gives the protein CSVVEGNTIYF. The J gene is TRBJ1-3, the V gene TRBV29-1; D unresolved. Germline V lookup: CDR1 SQVTM, CDR2 ANQGSEA. This CDR3 is built from 11 residues. Trimming removed 4 bases from V and 4 bases from J, with 5 bases in between.

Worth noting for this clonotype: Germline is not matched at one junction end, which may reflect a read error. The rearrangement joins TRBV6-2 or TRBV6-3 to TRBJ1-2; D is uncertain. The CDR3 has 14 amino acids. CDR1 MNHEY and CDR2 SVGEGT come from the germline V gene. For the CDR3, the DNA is TGCGCCAGCAACGGCGGTACCGCGTCCTATGGCCACACCTTC. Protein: CASNGGTASYGHTF.

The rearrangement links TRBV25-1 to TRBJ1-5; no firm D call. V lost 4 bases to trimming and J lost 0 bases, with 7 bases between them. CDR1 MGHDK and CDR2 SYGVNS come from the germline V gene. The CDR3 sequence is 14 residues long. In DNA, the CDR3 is TGTGCCAGCAGTGGGTACAGTAGCAATCAGCCCCAGCATTTT. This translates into CASSGYSSNQPQHF.

The CDR3 protein is CAISEGTLTGELFF. As DNA, the CDR3 is TGTGCCATCAGTGAAGGGACCCTAACCGGGGAGCTGTTTTTT. The chain links TRBV10-3 to TRBJ2-2; tentatively, D is TRBD1 or TRBD2 (5 bases each). V was shortened by 3 bases and J by 5 bases, with 10 bases between the two germline ends. The CDR3 totals 14 residues. Germline CDR1 reads ENHRY; CDR2 reads SYGVKD.

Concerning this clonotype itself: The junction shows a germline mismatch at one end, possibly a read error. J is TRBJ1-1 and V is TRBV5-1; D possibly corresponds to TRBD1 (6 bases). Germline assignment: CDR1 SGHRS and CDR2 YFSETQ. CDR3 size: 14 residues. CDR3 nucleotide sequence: TGCGCCAGCAGCTGGGCATCGAGGGACACTGAGGCTTTCTTT. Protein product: CASSWASRDTEAFF.

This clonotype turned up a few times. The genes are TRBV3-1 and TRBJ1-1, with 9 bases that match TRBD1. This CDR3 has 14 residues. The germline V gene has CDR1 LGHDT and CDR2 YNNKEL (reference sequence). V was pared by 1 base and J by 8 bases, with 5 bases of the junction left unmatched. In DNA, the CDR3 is TGTGCCAGCAGCCAAGCGGACAGGGGCGAGGAAGCTTTCTTT. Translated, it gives CASSQADRGEEAFF.

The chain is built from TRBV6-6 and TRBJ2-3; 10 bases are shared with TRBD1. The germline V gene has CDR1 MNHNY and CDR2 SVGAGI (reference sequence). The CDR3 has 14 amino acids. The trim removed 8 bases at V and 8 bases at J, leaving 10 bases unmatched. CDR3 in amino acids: CASETGGVVGTQYF. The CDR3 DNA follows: TGTGCCAGCGAGACAGGGGGCGTTGTGGGTACGCAGTATTTT.

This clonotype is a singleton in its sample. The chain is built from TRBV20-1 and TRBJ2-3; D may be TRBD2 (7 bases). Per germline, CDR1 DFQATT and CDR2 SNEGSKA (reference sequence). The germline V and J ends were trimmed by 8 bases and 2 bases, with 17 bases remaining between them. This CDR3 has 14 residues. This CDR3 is CSPGLVGATDTQYF. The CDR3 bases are TGCAGTCCCGGACTAGTGGGGGCCACAGATACGCAGTATTTT.

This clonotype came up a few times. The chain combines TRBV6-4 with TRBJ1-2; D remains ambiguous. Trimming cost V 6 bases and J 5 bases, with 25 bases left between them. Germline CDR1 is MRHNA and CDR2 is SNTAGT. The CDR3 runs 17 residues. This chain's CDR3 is CASSAVFLDVGAYGYTF. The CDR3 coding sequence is TGTGCCAGCAGCGCCGTGTTTCTCGATGTGGGTGCTTATGGCTACACCTTC.

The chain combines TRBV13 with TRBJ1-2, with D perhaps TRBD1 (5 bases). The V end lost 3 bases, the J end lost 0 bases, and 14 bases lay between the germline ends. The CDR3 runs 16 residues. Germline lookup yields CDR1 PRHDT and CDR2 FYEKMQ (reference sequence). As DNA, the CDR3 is TGTGCCAGCAGCTTCTCGACAGATGGAGCTAACTATGGCTACACCTTC. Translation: CASSFSTDGANYGYTF.

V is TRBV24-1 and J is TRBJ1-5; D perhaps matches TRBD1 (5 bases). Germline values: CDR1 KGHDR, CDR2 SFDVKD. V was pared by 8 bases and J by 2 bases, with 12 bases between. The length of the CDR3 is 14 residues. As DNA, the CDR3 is TGTGCCACCAAGGACCGGGGGGGCAATCAGCCCCAGCATTTT. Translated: CATKDRGGNQPQHF.

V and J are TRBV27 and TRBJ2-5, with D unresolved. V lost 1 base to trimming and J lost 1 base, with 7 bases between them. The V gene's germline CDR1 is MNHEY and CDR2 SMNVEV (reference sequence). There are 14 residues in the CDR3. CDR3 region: CASSLYGSQETQYF. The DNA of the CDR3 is TGTGCCAGCAGTTTATACGGATCCCAAGAGACCCAGTACTTC.

The CDR3 DNA is TGCGCCAGCAGCTTTTTAGGGACAGGGGGTAGTGGCACTGAAGCTTTCTTT. The encoded protein is CASSFLGTGGSGTEAFF. The chain is built from TRBV5-1 and TRBJ1-1, with 11 positions matching TRBD1. J was trimmed by 4 bases and V by 2 bases; bases with no gene match: 10. Germline assignment: CDR1 SGHRS and CDR2 YFSETQ. The CDR3 contains 17 residues.

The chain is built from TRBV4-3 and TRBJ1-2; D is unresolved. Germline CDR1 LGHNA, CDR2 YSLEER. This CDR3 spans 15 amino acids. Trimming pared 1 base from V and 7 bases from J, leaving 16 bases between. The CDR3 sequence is CASSQGTDLSPGYTF. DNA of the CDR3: TGCGCCAGCAGCCAAGGGACGGACCTCTCGCCTGGCTACACCTTC.

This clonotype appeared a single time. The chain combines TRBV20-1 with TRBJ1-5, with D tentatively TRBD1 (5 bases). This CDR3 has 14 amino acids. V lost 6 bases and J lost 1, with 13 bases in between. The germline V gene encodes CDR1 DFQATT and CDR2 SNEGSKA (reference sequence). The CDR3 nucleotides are TGCAGTGCAACCCGGGGGATGAGCAATCAGCCCCAGCATTTT. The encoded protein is CSATRGMSNQPQHF.